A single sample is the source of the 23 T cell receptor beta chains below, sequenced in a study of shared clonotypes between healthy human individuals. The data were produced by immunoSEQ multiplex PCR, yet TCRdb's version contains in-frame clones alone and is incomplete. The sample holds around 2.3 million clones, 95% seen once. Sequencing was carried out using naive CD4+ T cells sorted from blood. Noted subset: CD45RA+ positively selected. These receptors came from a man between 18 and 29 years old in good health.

In DNA form, the CDR3 reads TGCGCCAGCAGTTTATGTCCCCACAGGGGCTCGAACGAGCAGTACTTC. Its translation is CASSLCPHRGSNEQYF. The chain combines TRBV23-1 with TRBJ2-7; 7 nucleotides line up with TRBD1. TRBV23-1 is filed as an ORF, its function uncertain. The CDR3 is made up of 16 amino acids. The junction had 15 bases not matched to a gene; V was cut back by 5 bases and J by 5 bases.

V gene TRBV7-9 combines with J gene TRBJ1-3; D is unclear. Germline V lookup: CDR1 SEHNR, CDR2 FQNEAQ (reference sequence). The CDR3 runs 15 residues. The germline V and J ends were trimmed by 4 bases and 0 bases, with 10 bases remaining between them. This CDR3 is CASSSITTSGNTIYF. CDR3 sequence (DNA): TGTGCCAGCAGCTCGATAACAACCTCTGGAAACACCATATATTTT. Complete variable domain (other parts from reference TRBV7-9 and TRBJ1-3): DTGVSQNPRHKITKRGQNVTFRCDPISEHNRLYWYRQTLGQGPEFLTYFQNEAQLEKSRLLSDRFSAERPKGSFSTLEIQRTEQGDSAMYLCASSSITTSGNTIYFGEGSWLTVV.

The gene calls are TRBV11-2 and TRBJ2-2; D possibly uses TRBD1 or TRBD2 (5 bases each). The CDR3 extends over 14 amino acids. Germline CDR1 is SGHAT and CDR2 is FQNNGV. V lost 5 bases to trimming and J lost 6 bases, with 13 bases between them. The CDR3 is CASSPRSGPGELFF. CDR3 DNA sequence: TGTGCCAGCAGCCCAAGGTCGGGGCCCGGGGAGCTGTTTTTT.

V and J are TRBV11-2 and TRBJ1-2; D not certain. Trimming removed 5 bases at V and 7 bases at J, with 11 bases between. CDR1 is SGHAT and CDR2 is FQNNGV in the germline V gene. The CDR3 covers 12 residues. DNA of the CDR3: TGTGCCAGCAGCCCAGGAATAGGTGGCTACACCTTC. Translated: CASSPGIGGYTF.

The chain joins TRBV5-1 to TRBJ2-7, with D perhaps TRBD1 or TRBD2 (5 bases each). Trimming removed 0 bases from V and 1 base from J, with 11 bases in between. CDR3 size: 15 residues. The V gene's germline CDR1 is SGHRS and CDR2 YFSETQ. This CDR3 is CASSLVGGKSYEQYF. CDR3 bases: TGCGCCAGCAGCTTGGTTGGGGGAAAGTCCTACGAGCAGTACTTC. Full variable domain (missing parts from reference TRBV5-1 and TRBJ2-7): KAGVTQTPRYLIKTRGQQVTLSCSPISGHRSVSWYQQTPGQGLQFLFEYFSETQRNKGNFPGRFSGRQFSNSRSEMNVSTLELGDSALYLCASSLVGGKSYEQYFGPGTRLTVT.

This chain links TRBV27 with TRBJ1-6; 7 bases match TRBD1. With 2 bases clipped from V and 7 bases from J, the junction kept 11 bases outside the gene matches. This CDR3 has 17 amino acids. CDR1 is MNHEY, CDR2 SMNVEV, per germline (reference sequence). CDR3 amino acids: CASSLPRQGAANSPLHF. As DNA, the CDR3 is TGTGCCAGCAGTTTACCCAGACAGGGAGCGGCGAATTCACCCCTCCACTTT.

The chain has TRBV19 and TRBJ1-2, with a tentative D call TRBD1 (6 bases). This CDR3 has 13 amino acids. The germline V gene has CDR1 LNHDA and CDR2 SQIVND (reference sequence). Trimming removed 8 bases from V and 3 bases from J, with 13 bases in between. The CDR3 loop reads CASSLGGDYGYTF. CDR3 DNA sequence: TGTGCCAGTTCCCTAGGGGGGGACTATGGCTACACCTTC.

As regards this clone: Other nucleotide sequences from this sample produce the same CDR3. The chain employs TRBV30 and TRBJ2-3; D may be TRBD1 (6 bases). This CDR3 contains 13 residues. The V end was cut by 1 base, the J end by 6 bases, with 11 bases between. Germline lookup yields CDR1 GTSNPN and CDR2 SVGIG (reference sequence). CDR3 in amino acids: CAWSGQGTDTQYF. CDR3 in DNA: TGTGCCTGGAGTGGGCAGGGGACCGATACGCAGTATTTT.

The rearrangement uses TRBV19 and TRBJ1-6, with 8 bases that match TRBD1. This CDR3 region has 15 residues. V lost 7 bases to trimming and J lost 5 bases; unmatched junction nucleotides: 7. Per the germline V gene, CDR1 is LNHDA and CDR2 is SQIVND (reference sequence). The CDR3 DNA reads TGTGCCAGTAACGCCGGGACAGGAAATAATTCACCCCTCCACTTT. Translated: CASNAGTGNNSPLHF.

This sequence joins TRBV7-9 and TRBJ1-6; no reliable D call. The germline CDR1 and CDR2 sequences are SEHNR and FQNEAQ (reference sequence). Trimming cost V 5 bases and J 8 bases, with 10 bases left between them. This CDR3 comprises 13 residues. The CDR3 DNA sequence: TGTGCCAGCAGCCCAGACGTGGATTCACCCCTCCACTTT. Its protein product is CASSPDVDSPLHF.

The DNA for the CDR3 is TGTGCCAGCAGTTTTGCGGGGGTCTCCTACAATGAGCAGTTCTTC. Residues: CASSFAGVSYNEQFF. The V and J genes are TRBV28 and TRBJ2-1, with 7 bases aligning to TRBD2. The CDR3 spans 15 residues. CDR1 is MDHEN and CDR2 is SYDVKM in the germline V gene. Trimming cost V 3 bases and J 0 bases; bases outside gene matches: 2.

In nucleotides, the CDR3 is TGTGCCAGCAGCTTGGAGGGAGCGAGCAATCAGCCCCAGCATTTT. This gives the protein CASSLEGASNQPQHF. The chain links TRBV5-8 to TRBJ1-5, with D unresolved. The V end was cut by 0 bases, the J end by 1 base, with 8 bases between. CDR1 and CDR2 (germline): SGHTS, YDEGEE. The CDR3 contains 15 residues.

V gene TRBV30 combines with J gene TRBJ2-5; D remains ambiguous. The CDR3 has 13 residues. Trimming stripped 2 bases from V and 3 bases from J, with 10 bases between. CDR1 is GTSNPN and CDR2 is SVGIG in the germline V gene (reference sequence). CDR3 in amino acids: CAWSRSYKETQYF. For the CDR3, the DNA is TGTGCCTGGAGTCGATCGTATAAAGAGACCCAGTACTTC. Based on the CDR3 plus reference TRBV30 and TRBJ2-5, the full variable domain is SQTIHQWPATLVQPVGSPLSLECTVEGTSNPNLYWYRQAAGRGLQLLFYSVGIGQISSEVPQNLSASRPQDRQFILSSKKLLLSDSGFYLCAWSRSYKETQYFGPGTRLLVL.

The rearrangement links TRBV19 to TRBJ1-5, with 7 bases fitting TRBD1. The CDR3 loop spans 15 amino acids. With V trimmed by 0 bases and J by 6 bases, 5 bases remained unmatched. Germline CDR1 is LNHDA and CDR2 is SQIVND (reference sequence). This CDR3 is CASSIEGTGAQPQHF. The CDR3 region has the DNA TGTGCCAGTAGTATAGAAGGCACAGGGGCTCAGCCCCAGCATTTT.

CDR3 in DNA: TGTGCCAGCAGTGACTCGGTAGGGAACTATGGCTACACCTTC. Translation gives CASSDSVGNYGYTF. This chain uses TRBV2 with TRBJ1-2; D gene unclear. Trimming cost V 3 bases and J 2 bases, with 10 bases left between them. The germline gives CDR1 SNHLY, CDR2 FYNNEI. The CDR3 contains 14 residues. Together with reference TRBV2 and TRBJ1-2, the CDR3 gives the full variable domain: EPEVTQTPSHQVTQMGQEVILRCVPISNHLYFYWYRQILGQKVEFLVSFYNNEISEKSEIFDDQFSVERPDGSNFTLKIRSTKLEDSAMYFCASSDSVGNYGYTFGSGTRLTVV.

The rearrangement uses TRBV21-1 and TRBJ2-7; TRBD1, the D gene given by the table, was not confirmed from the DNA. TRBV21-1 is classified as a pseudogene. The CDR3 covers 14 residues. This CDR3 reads CASSMERGGYEQYF. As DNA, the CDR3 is TGTGCCAGCAGCATGGAGAGAGGGGGCTACGAGCAGTACTTC.

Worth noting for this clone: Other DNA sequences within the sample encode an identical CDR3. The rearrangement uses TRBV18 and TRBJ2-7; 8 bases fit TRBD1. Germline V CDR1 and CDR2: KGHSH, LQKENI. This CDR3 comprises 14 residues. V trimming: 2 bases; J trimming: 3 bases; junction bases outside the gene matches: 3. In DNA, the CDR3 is TGTGCCAGCTCACCAGACAGGGGAAACTACGAGCAGTACTTC. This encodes CASSPDRGNYEQYF.

CDR3 amino acids: CASSPLFRDRTPDEQFF. CDR3 bases: TGTGCCAGCAGCCCGTTATTCCGGGACAGGACCCCAGATGAGCAGTTCTTC. This rearrangement joins TRBV7-9 to TRBJ2-1; 8 bases agree with TRBD1. CDR3 length: 17 residues. With V trimmed by 5 bases and J by 8 bases, 17 bases remained unmatched. Per germline, CDR1 SEHNR and CDR2 FQNEAQ (reference sequence).

DNA of the CDR3: TGTGCCAGCAGCTTACTGCAGGCTGTGTACCAAGAGACCCAGTACTTC. This translates into CASSLLQAVYQETQYF. This chain connects TRBV11-2 to TRBJ2-5, with unresolved D. Germline V gene sequence: CDR1 SGHAT, CDR2 FQNNGV. Deletions cut 2 bases from V and 0 bases from J, with 13 bases between. CDR3 length equals 16 residues.

Here the CDR3 DNA reads TGCGCCAGCAGCCCCACTAGCGGGGACTCCTACGAGCAGTACTTC. Translated, it gives CASSPTSGDSYEQYF. V gene TRBV4-3 combines with J gene TRBJ2-7; 10 bases fit TRBD2. V lost 4 bases to trimming and J lost 0 bases; unmatched junction nucleotides: 3. The germline V gene has CDR1 LGHNA and CDR2 YSLEER. The CDR3 length is 15 residues.

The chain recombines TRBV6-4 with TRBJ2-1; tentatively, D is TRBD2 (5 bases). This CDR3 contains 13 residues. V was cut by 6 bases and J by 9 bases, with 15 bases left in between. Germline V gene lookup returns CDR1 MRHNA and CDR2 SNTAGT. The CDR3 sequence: CASSFLLGSEQFF. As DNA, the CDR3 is TGTGCCAGCAGCTTCCTACTAGGGTCTGAGCAGTTCTTC.

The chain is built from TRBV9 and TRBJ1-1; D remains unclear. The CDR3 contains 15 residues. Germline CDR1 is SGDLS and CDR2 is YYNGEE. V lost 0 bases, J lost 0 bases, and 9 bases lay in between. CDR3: CASSVEMRMNTEAFF. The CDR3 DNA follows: TGTGCCAGCAGCGTAGAAATGAGAATGAACACTGAAGCTTTCTTT.

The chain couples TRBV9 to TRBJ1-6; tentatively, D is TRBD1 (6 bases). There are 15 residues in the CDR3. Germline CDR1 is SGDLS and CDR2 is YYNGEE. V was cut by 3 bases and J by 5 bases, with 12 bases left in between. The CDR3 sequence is CASSARDKDNSPLHF. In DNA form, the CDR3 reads TGTGCCAGCAGCGCCCGGGACAAAGATAATTCACCCCTCCACTTT. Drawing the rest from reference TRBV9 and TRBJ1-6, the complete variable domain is DSGVTQTPKHLITATGQRVTLRCSPRSGDLSVYWYQQSLDQGLQFLIQYYNGEERAKGNILERFSAQQFPDLHSELNLSSLELGDSALYFCASSARDKDNSPLHFGNGTRLTVT.